This record covers a single T cell receptor beta chain. Its antigen has not been determined. No quality values exist for individual bases; no much larger clone is one base distant. Trimming leaves V shorter by 4 bases and J shorter by 7 bases, with the junction holding 18 bases beyond the gene matches. The CDR3 contains 18 residues, cysteine and phenylalanine counted. The only DNA kept is the CDR3, 54 bases in frame from the first base. CDR1 and CDR2, per the germline V gene, are SGHTA and FQGTGA. The receptor library was made with the immunoSEQ multiplex PCR assay. This is the immuneACCESS table as TCRdb keeps it, with only in-frame sequences that have V and J called. A part of the clones is gone; compared with another copy, unresolved V genes explain less than half, and the rest is unexplained. The sample table shows about 100,000 clones, and approximately 92% are seen once. The leading ten clones occupy approximately 1.2% of the sample.

The data originate from a study of T cell changes during pregnancy in multiple sclerosis (dated by TCRdb to between 2018 and 2021). In terms of the full investigation: Changes in the T cell repertoire over the course of pregnancy were examined in this study in women with multiple sclerosis.

The sample here was peripheral blood, taken in the second trimester of pregnancy. The sequence joins TRBV7-3 to TRBJ1-2; 10 central bases correspond to TRBD1. The clonotype was recovered from a female donor with multiple sclerosis, enrolled in a pregnancy study. The DNA sequence follows: TGTGCCAGCAGCTCCACCCCACCCTCTAGGGACAGGGGTTTTGGCTACACCTTC. Its amino acids are CASSSTPPSRDRGFGYTF.